This T cell receptor beta chain was observed in a study of T cells in localized non-small cell lung cancer (dated by TCRdb to 2020 to 2021). Some background on the complete study: T cell repertoires of about 230 early-stage NSCLC patients were analyzed, with tumors being compared against uninvolved tumor-adjacent lungs. The cohort was made up of 200 to 250 treatment-naive NSCLC patients whose localized lung tumors had been resected. The mean age of the NSCLC patients was around 65 years, with 120 to 150 men and 95 to 110 women. The paper's findings and limits, for the study overall: Since the design was exploratory, TCR variables were selected using unadjusted p-values with no false-discovery rate correction. A median of around 57 of the top 100 tumor clones turned up in the paired uninvolved adjacent lung, and some 28 of those clones also ranked among the top 100 of that same adjacent lung. Because multi-region sequencing of the tumors was not done, intratumor heterogeneity could not be ruled out. The highest T cell clonality was observed in uninvolved tumor-adjacent lung, where clonality exceeded that of tumor, suggesting that antigenic responses were more focused in uninvolved tumor-adjacent lung. Longer overall survival was associated with higher blood T cell density, whereas shorter survival was associated with higher adjacent-lung clonality.

The CDR3, from cysteine to phenylalanine, totals 13 residues. The read is trimmed to its CDR3 DNA, 39 bases read in frame from base 1. Taken from the germline V gene, the CDR1 and CDR2 loops are SNHLY and FYNNEI. A distance of 12 bases separates the germline ends of V and J, which lose 5 bases and 5 bases respectively. At diagnosis, peripheral blood, uninvolved tumor-adjacent lung and tumor were collected and were preserved as a mix of fresh-frozen and FFPE material. For TCR repertoire profiling, blood samples were analyzed as peripheral blood mononuclear cells. TCR beta CDR3 regions were sequenced from DNA using the immunoSEQ Assay. Regarding the original processing steps: To compute T cell density, TCR beta template counts were normalized to usable DNA, which was estimated by amplifying housekeeping genes. Richness was estimated with the preseqR package, extrapolating to 400,000 templates for PBMC samples and 120,000 templates for tissue samples. Clonality was taken to be one minus Pielou's evenness. Differential abundance testing on productive amino-acid clonotypes, with a minimum total count of 5 and an alpha of 0.1, was used to identify tissue-enriched TCRs. The Jaccard Index and the Morisita Overlap Index were used to quantify repertoire overlap between compartments. GLIPH grouped TCR beta CDR3s together with public tetramer-defined viral CDR3s, and a viral motif had to include at least three viral sequences and also show V-gene enrichment. Not all clones reach the TCRdb copy of this immuneACCESS table, which keeps in-frame sequences only. Checked studies attribute under half of the gap to unresolved V genes and leave the rest unexplained. The D gene and trimming were derived from the DNA, and the V and J assignments and clone size from that table. The sample includes tens of thousands of clones, with about 83% observed a single time. The ten largest clones represent about 13% of the sample.

As concerns this clone: The antigen it recognizes is unknown. Per-base qualities were not stored, and no clone one base away is much larger.

This receptor was identified in a female donor of 60 years or more with stage I lung adenocarcinoma. Material: peripheral blood, obtained before any cancer treatment. The chain employs TRBV2 and TRBJ2-5, with the D segment identity uncertain. The DNA sequence is given as TGTGCCAGCAGTCGAGACGTAAGGGAGACCCAGTACTTC. Its product reads: CASSRDVRETQYF.